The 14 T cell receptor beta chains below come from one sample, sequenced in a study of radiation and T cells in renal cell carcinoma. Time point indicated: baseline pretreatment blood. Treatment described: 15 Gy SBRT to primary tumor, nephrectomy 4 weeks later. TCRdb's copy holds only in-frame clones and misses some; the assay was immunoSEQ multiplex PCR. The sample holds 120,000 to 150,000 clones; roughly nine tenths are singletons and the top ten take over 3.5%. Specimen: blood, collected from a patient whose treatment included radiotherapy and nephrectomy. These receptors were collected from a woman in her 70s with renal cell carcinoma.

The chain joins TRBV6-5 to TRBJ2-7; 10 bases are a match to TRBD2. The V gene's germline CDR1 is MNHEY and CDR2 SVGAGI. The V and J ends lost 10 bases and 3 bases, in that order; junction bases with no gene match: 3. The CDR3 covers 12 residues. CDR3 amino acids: CATSGGGYEQYF. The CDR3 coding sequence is TGTGCCACCAGCGGGGGGGGCTACGAGCAGTACTTC.

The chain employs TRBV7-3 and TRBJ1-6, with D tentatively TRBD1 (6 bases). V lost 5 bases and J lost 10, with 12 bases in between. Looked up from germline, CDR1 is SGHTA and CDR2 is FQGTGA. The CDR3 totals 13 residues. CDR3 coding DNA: TGTGCCAGCAGCCTTGGTCAGGGGTCACCCCTCCACTTT. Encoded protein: CASSLGQGSPLHF.

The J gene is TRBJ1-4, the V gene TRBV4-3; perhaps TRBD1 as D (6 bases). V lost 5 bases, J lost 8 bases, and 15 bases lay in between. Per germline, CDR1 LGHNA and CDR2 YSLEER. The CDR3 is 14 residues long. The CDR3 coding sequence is TGCGCCAGCAGCTCCCAGGGGTATCGGGAAAAACTGTTTTTT. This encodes CASSSQGYREKLFF.

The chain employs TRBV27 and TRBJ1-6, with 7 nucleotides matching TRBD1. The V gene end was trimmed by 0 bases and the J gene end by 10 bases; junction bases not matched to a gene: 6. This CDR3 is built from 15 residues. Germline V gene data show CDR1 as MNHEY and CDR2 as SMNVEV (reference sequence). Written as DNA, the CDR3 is TGTGCCAGCAGTTTATCGTCAGGGGGTAAATCACCCCTCCACTTT. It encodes CASSLSSGGKSPLHF.

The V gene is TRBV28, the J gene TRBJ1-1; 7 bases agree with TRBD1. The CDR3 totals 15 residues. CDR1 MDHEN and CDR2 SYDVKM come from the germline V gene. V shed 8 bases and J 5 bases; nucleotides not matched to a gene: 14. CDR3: CASCLRGLVGTEAFF. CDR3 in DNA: TGTGCCAGCTGCCTAAGGGGGCTCGTTGGGACTGAAGCTTTCTTT.

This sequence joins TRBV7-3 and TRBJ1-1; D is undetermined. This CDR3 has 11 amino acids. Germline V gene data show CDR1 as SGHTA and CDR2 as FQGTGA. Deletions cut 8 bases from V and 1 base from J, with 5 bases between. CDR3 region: CASVANTEAFF. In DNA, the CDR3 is TGTGCCAGCGTAGCGAACACTGAAGCTTTCTTT.

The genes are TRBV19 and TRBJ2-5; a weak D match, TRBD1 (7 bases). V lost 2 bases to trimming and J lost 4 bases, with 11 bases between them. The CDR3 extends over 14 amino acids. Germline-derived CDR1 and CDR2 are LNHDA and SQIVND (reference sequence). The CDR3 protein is CASSIRGRGETQYF. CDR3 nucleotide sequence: TGTGCCAGTAGTATAAGGGGGCGGGGAGAGACCCAGTACTTC.

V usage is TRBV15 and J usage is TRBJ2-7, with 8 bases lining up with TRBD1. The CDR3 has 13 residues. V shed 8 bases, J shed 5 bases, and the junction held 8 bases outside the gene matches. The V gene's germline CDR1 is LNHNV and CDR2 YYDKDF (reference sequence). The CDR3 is CATGQGTRDEQYF. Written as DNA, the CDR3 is TGTGCCACCGGACAGGGTACCCGAGACGAGCAGTACTTC.

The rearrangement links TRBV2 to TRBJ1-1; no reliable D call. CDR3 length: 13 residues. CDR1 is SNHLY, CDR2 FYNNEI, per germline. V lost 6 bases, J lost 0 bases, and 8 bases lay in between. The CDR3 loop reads CASRIYMNTEAFF. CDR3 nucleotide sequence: TGTGCCAGCAGGATCTACATGAACACTGAAGCTTTCTTT.

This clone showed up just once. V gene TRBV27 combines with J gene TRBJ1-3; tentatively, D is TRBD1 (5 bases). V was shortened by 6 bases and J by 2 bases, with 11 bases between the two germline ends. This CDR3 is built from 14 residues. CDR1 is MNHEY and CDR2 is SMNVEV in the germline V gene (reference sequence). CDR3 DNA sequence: TGTGCCAGCAGATCGACAGTAACTGGAAACACCATATATTTT. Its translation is CASRSTVTGNTIYF.

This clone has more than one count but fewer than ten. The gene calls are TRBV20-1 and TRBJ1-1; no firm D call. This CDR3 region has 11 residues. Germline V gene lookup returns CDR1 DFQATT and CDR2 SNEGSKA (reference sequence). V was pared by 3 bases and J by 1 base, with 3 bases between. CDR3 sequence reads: CSASSNTEAFF. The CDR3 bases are TGCAGTGCTAGTTCGAACACTGAAGCTTTCTTT.

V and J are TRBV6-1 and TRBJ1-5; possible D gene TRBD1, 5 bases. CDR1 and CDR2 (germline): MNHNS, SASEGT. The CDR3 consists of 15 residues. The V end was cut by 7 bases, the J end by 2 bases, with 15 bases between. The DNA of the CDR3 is TGTGCCAGCACGGGGGGAAGCGGGGGCAATCAGCCCCAGCATTTT. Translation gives CASTGGSGGNQPQHF.

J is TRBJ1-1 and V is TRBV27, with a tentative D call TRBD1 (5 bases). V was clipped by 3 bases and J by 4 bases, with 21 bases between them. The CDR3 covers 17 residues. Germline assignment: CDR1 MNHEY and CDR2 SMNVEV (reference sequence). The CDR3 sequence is CASSFFLTPGGGTEAFF. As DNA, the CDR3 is TGTGCCAGCAGTTTTTTTCTAACCCCCGGGGGGGGCACTGAAGCTTTCTTT.

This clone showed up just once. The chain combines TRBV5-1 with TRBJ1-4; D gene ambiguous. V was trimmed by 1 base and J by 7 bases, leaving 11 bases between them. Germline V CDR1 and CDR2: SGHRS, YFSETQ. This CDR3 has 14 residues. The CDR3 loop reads CASSLQDPAEKLFF. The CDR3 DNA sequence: TGCGCCAGCAGCTTGCAAGATCCGGCTGAAAAACTGTTTTTT. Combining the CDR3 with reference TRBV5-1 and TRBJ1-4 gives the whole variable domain KAGVTQTPRYLIKTRGQQVTLSCSPISGHRSVSWYQQTPGQGLQFLFEYFSETQRNKGNFPGRFSGRQFSNSRSEMNVSTLELGDSALYLCASSLQDPAEKLFFGSGTQLSVL.